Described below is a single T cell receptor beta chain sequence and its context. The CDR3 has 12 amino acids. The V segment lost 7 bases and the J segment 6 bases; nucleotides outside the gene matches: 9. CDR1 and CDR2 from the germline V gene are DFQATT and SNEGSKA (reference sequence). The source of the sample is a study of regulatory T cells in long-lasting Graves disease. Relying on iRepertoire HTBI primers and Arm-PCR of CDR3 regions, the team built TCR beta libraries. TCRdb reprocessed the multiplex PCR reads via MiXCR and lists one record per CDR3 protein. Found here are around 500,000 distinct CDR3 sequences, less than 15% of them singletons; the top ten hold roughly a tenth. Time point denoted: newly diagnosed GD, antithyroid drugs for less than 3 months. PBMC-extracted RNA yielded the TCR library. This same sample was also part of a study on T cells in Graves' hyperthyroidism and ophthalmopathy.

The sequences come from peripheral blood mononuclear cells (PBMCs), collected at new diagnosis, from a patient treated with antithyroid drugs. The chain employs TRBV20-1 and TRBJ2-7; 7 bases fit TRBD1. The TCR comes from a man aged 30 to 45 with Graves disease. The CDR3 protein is CSVTRQGREQYF. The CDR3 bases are TGCAGTGTTACTCGACAGGGACGCGAGCAGTACTTC.